This T cell receptor (beta chain) was identified in a study of T-cell memory formation after mild COVID-19. Whole-study findings and limits: Later expanders leaned CD4+, whereas clones that contracted between day 15 and 85 were balanced CD4/CD8. A second wave of clones peaked on day 37, and their SARS-CoV-2 specificity went unconfirmed. Researchers report contracting CD4+ clones mostly in CM and EM, with CD8+ clones in EMRA. Pre-infection memory already had some responding clones, implying cross-reactive memory joined.

The ends were cut back, 4 bases at V and 3 bases at J, with 12 bases in the middle. The CDR3 covers 14 residues. In germline, CDR1 is LGHDT, CDR2 YNNKEL (reference sequence). This clonotype was recorded a few times. The antigen is unknown. TCRdb processed the 5' RACE reads anew with MiXCR; each CDR3 protein has one entry. The table lists about 300,000 distinct CDR3 sequences, approximately 19% of them singletons. The V gene is TRBV3-1, the J gene TRBJ1-2, with unresolved D. The receptor's source is a man younger than 35 who had mild COVID-19 (a few samples of this study predate the infection). Cell type and time point are not known. Sequencing was done on a sample of PBMCs or a T cell subset sorted from them (not recorded which). The CDR3 sequence is CASSRREVDYGYTF. The CDR3 DNA reads TGTGCCAGCAGCCGCCGAGAGGTAGACTATGGCTACACCTTC.